The T cell receptor (beta chain) under discussion was sequenced for a study of shared clonotypes between healthy human individuals. This clone has just a few counts. Its antigen is currently unknown. Sequenced by immunoSEQ multiplex PCR; TCRdb stores in-frame clones only, minus some. The sample carries 780,000 or so clones, over 60% recorded once. Study-wide points: Larger estimated richness was generally recorded for naive subsets relative to memory subsets.

What was sequenced was memory CD4+ T cells sorted from blood. The subset: CD45RA-negative fraction. The origin of this receptor is a woman in her twenties or thirties in good health.

CDR3 in amino acids: CATSNQGQATDTQYF. CDR3 DNA: TGTGCCACCAGCAATCAGGGACAGGCCACAGATACGCAGTATTTT. The chain uses TRBV15 and TRBJ2-3; 8 bases match TRBD1. The CDR3 loop spans 15 amino acids. V shed 4 bases, J shed 2 bases, and the junction held 5 bases outside the gene matches. Germline lookup yields CDR1 LNHNV and CDR2 YYDKDF (reference sequence).